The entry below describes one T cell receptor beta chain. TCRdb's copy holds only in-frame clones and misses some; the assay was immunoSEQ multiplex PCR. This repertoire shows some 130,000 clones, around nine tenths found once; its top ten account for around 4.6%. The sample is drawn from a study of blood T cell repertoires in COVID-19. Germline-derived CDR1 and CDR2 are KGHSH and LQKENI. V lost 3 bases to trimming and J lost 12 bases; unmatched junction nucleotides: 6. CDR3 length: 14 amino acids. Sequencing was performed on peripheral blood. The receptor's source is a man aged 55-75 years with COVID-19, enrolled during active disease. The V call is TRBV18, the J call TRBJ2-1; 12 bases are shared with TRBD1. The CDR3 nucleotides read TGTGCCAGCTCACCGGGGACAGGGGGCCCGGGGCAGTTCTTC. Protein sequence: CASSPGTGGPGQFF. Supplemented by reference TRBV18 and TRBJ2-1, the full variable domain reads NAGVMQNPRHLVRRRGQEARLRCSPMKGHSHVYWYRQLPEEGLKFMVYLQKENIIDESGMPKERFSAEFPKEGPSILRIQQVVRGDSAAYFCASSPGTGGPGQFFGPGTRLTVL.